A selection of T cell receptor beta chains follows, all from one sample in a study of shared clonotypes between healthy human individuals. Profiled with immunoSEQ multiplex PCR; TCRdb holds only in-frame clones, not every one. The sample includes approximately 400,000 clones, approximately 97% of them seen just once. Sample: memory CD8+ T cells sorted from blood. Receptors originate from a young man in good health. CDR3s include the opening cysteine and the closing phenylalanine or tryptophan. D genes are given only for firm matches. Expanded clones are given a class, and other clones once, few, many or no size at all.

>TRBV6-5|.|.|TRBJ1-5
TGTGCCAGCAGTCCAGGACGGTCGAATCAGCCCCAGCATTTT
CASSPGRSNQPQHF
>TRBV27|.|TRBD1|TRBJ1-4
TGTGCCAGCAGTCCGGGACAGACAACTAATGAAAAACTGTTTTTT
CASSPGQTTNEKLFF
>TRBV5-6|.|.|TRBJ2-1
TGTGCCAGCAGCTTGGGCGTGGGGTACAATGAGCAGTTCTTC
CASSLGVGYNEQFF
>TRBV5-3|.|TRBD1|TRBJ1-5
TGTGCCAGAAGCGACGACAGGGGCAATCAGCCCCAGCATTTT
CARSDDRGNQPQHF
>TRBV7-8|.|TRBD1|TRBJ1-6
TGTGCCAGCAGCCGGGACAGGTTTTATAATTCACCCCTCCACTTT
CASSRDRFYNSPLHF
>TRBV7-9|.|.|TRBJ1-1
TGTGCCAGCAGCCTAATTGAAAACACTGAAGCTTTCTTT
CASSLIENTEAFF
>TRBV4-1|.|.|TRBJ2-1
TGCGCCAGCAGCCAAGGCAGGGTGAATGAGCAGTTCTTC
CASSQGRVNEQFF
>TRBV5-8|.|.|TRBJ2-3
TGTGCCAGCAGCCCGACTGAATATACGCAGTATTTT
CASSPTEYTQYF
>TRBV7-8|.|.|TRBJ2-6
TGTGCCAGCAGCTTAGTGTCTCCTGGGGCCAACGTCCTGACTTTC
CASSLVSPGANVLTF
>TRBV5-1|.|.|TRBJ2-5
TGCGCCAGCAGCTTGGCGGGTCCAGGGGAAGAGACCCAGTACTTC
CASSLAGPGEETQYF
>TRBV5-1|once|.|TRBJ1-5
TGCGCCAGCAGCTTAGTCCCAGGGGGCAATCAGCCCCAGCATTTT
CASSLVPGGNQPQHF
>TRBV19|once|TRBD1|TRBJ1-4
TGTGCCAGTAGTAGGACTCAGGGGGACGGTGAAAAACTGTTTTTT
CASSRTQGDGEKLFF
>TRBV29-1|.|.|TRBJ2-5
TGCAGCGTTGATCCTGGACTACACCAAGAGACCCAGTACTTC
CSVDPGLHQETQYF
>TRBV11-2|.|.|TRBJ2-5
TGTGCCAGCAGCTTAGAGACAGGTCGGCATGCGCCCCAGTACTTC
CASSLETGRHAPQYF
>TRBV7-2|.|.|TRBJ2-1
TGTGCCAGCAGCTTAATTTTTAGCTACAATGAGCAGTTCTTC
CASSLIFSYNEQFF
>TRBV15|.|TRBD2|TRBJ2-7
TGTGCCACCAGCAGAGGCCAGACTAGCGCATCCTACGAGCAGTACTTC
CATSRGQTSASYEQYF